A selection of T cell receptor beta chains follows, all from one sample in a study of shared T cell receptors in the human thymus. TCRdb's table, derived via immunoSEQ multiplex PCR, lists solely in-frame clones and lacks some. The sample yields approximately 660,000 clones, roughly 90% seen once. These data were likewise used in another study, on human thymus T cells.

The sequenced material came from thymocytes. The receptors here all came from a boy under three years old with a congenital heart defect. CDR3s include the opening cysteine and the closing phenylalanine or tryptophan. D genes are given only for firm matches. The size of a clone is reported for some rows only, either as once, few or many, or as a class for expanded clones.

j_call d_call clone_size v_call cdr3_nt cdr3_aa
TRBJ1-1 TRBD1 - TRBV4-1 TGCGCCAGCAGCCTCCAGGGGGTCCCCGGGGACACTGAAGCTTTCTTT CASSLQGVPGDTEAFF
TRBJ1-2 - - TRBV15 TGTGCCACCAGCAGAGATGACAGATGGGGCTACACCTTC CATSRDDRWGYTF
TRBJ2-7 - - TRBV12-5 TGTGCTAGTGGTTCGGTGGGCCGATACGAGCAGTACTTC CASGSVGRYEQYF
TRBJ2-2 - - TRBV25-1 TGTGCCAGCAGTGAATTGGCGGAAAATAACACCGGGGAGCTGTTTTTT CASSELAENNTGELFF
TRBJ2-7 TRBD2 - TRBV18 TGTGCCAGCTCACCACCTTGGGCGGGAGGGGTCTACGAGCAGTACTTC CASSPPWAGGVYEQYF
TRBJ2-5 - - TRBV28 TGTGCCAGCAGACATCCCCCGGAGACCCAGTACTTC CASRHPPETQYF
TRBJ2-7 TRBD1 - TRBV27 TGTGCCAGCAGTTTATCGCAGGGGGCTATCAACGAGCAGTACTTC CASSLSQGAINEQYF
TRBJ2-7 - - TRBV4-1 TGCGCCAGCAGCCAGGCCCCCGGGACACCTTACGAGCAGTACTTC CASSQAPGTPYEQYF
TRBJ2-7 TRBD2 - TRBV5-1 TGCGCCAGCAGCACGCGAGGGGGACTAGCGGGAGGGCTGGTAAACTACGAGCAGTACTTC CASSTRGGLAGGLVNYEQYF
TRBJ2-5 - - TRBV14 TGTGCCAGCAGCCATCGCCAAGAGACCCAGTACTTC CASSHRQETQYF
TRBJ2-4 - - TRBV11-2 TGTGCCAGCAGCCCGTGGGACACCATTCAGTACTTC CASSPWDTIQYF
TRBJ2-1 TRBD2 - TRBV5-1 TGCGCCAGCAGCTTGCCATGGACTAGCGGGGACAACAATGAGCAGTTCTTC CASSLPWTSGDNNEQFF
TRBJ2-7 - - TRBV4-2 TGTGCCAGCAGCCAAGATCGGCCGCTAGCCGCAACCTACGAGCAGTACTTC CASSQDRPLAATYEQYF
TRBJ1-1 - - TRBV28 TGTGCCAGCAGTTTGCCGACCTCTCATCGGGGGTCGGGCACTGAAGCTTTCTTT CASSLPTSHRGSGTEAFF
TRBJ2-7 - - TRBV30 TGTGCCTGGAGTGTACGCGCGGGCCGAAACGAGCAGTACTTC CAWSVRAGRNEQYF
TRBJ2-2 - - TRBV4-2 TGTGCCAGCAGCCAAGGCGGCCCTCCGAACACCGGGGAGCTGTTTTTT CASSQGGPPNTGELFF
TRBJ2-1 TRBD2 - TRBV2 TGTGCCAGCAGTGTAACCCTCGTTAGGCGGGAGGGGGCCTACAATGAGCAGTTCTTC CASSVTLVRREGAYNEQFF
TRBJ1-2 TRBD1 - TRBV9 TGTGCCAGCGGTCGACAGGGGGATGGCTACACCTTC CASGRQGDGYTF
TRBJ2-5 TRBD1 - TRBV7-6 TGTGCCAGCAGCTTCAGGGGGCGCGCAGAAGAGACCCAGTACTTC CASSFRGRAEETQYF
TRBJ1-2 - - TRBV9 TGTGCCAGCAGCGCGGGGGGGTTCGACTATGGCTACACCTTC CASSAGGFDYGYTF
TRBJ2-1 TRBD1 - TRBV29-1 TGCAGCGTTGAAGATCCCGGGACAGTACTGAGCTCCTACAATGAGCAGTTCTTC CSVEDPGTVLSSYNEQFF
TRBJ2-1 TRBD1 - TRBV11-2 TGTGCCAGCAGCCGCGGGACAGGGAGGTTTTACAATGAGCAGTTCTTC CASSRGTGRFYNEQFF
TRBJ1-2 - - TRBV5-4 TGTGCCAGCAGCCTCCCCACTGGGGCGTCGAACTATGGCTACACCTTC CASSLPTGASNYGYTF
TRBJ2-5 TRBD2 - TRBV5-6 TGTGCCAGCAGCTGGAGGTTGACTAGCCCTGGGGAGACCCAGTACTTC CASSWRLTSPGETQYF
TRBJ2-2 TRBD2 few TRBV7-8 TGTGCCAGCAGCCCAGAGGGCCGGAGACACGGACTAGCGGGAGGGCGGCCCGGGGAGCTGTTTTTT CASSPEGRRHGLAGGRPGELFF
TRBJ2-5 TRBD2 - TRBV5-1 TGCGCCAGCAGCTTGGAGGTTAGCGGGAAAAGGTGTGGGGAGACCCAGTACTTC CASSLEVSGKRCGETQYF
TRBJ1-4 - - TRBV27 TGTGCCAGCAGCCGCCTGGACAGCCAGAATGAAAAACTGTTTTTT CASSRLDSQNEKLFF
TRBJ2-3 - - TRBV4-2 TGTGCCAGCAGCCAAGTGGACAAACCTAGCACAGATACGCAGTATTTT CASSQVDKPSTDTQYF
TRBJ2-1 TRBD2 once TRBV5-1 TGCGCCAGCAGCCGGGGAGGGGAGGATGAGCAGTTCTTC CASSRGGEDEQFF
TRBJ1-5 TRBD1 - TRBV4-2 TGTGCCAGCAGCCAAGAGCCCACCCCCGAACCGGACAGGGACGGCAATCAGCCCCAGCATTTT CASSQEPTPEPDRDGNQPQHF
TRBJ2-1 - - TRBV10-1 TGCGCCAGCAGTGACCTTTCTAGCGTTGGCTACAATGAGCAGTTCTTC CASSDLSSVGYNEQFF
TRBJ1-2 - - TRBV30 - CAWSPPWGTGNTF
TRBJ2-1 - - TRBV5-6 TGTGCCAGCAGCACGCCGTGGGCCTTTCCGAATGAGCAGTTCTTC CASSTPWAFPNEQFF
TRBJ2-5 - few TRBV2 TGTGCCAGCAGGGACAAACAAGAGACCCAGTACTTC CASRDKQETQYF
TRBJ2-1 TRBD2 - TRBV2 TGTGCCACCTCGCCTAGCGGATACAATGAGCAGTTCTTC CATSPSGYNEQFF
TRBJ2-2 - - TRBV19 TGTGCCAGTAGCCCTCTTGAGGGAGCGGACACCGGGGAGCTGTTTTTT CASSPLEGADTGELFF
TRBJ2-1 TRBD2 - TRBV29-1 TGCAGCGACCGAGCCTTAGGACTAGATGGCCACAATGAGCAGTTCTTC CSDRALGLDGHNEQFF
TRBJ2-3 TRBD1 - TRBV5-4 TGTGCCAGCAGCTTCTCAGGGGGCGGGACAGATACGCAGTATTTT CASSFSGGGTDTQYF
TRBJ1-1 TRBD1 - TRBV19 TGTGCCAGTACCCCCAACCGGGACAGGGGGCGAGGGAACACTGAAGCTTTCTTT CASTPNRDRGRGNTEAFF